This TCR beta chain was retrieved from a study of tumor-infiltrating lymphocytes in primary liver carcinoma. Study context: Spanning 30 to 69 years of age, the patients were men and women.

As for this clonotype: Its antigen is not identified. Compared with germline, one end of the junction differs, possibly owing to a read error.

Germline lookup yields CDR1 ENHRY and CDR2 SYGVKD. This CDR3 spans 14 amino acids. Investigators took RNA and DNA out together from approximately 22-30 mg of unsorted bulk tissue. All patients had surgically resected primary liver carcinoma. A primer matching the constant region was used to make TCR beta cDNA from approximately 500 ng of total RNA. A slightly modified ARM-PCR protocol with three nested multiplex PCR rounds produced these TCR beta libraries. The opening two PCR rounds, roughly 11 cycles each, paired TRBV1-TRBV30 forward primers with a C-beta reverse primer. One entry per CDR3 protein, called by TCRdb with MiXCR from the multiplex PCR reads. Of fewer than 70,000 distinct CDR3 sequences listed, less than 75% are singletons. Study-level points and caveats: For tumor-adjacent and tumor-blood pairs, overlap was less than that seen for tumor region pairs.

This sequence joins TRBV10-3 and TRBJ1-5; D ambiguous. This sequence was found in a man between 35 and 55 years old with primary liver carcinoma and hepatitis B virus infection. The specimen sequenced was liver tumor tissue from sampling region 2. Noted subset: tumor region T2, inferior pole. CDR3 sequence reads: CVISESWQDQPRHF. For the CDR3, the DNA is TGTGTCATCAGTGAGTCTTGGCAGGATCAGCCCCGGCATTTT.